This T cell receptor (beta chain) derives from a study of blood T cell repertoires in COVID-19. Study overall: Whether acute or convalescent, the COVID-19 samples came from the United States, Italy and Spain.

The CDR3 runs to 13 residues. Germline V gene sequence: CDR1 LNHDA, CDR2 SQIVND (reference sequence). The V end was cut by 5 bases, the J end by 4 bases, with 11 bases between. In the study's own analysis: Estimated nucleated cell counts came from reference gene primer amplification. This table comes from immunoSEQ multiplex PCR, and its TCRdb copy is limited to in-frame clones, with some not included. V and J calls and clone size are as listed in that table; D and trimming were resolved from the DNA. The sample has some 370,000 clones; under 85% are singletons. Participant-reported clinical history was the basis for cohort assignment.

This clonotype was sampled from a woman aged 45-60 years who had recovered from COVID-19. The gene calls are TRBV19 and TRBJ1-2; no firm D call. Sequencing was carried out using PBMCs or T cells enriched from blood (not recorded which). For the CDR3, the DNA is TGTGCCAGTAGTCCCCTCGGGATCTATGGCTACACCTTC. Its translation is CASSPLGIYGYTF.